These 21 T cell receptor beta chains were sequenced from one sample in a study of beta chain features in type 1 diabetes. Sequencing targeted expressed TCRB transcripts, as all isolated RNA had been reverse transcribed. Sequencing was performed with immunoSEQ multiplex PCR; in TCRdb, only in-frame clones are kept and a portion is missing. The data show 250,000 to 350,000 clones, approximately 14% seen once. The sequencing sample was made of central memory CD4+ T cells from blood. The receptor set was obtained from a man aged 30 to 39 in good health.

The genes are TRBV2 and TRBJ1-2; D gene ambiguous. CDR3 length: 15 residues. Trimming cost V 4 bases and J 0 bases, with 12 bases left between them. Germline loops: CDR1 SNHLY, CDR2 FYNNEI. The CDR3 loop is CASSVDGTTNYGYTF. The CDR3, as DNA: TGTGCCAGCAGTGTAGACGGAACCACTAACTATGGCTACACCTTC.

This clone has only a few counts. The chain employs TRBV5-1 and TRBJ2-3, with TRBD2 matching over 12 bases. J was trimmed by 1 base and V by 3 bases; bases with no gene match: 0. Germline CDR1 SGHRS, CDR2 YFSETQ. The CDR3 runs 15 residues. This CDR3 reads CASSWTSGGTDTQYF. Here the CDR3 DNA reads TGCGCCAGCAGCTGGACTAGCGGGGGCACAGATACGCAGTATTTT.

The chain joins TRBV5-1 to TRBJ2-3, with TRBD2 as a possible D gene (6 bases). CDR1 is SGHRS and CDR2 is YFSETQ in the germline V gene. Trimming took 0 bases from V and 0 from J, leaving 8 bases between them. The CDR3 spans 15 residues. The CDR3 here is CASSLVGTSTDTQYF. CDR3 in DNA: TGCGCCAGCAGCTTGGTTGGGACTAGCACAGATACGCAGTATTTT.

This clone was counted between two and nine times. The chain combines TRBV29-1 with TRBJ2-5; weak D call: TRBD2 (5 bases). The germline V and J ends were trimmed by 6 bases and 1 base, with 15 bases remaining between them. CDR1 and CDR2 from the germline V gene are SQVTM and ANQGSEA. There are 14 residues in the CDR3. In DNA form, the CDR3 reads TGCAGCGTAGCCCTTCTAGCAACCCAAGAGACCCAGTACTTC. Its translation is CSVALLATQETQYF.

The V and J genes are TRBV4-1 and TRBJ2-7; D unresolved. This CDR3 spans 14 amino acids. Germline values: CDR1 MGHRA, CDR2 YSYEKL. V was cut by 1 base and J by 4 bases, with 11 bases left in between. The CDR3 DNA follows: TGCGCCAGCAGCCAAGCCGCTGGGCCTTACGAGCAGTACTTC. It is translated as CASSQAAGPYEQYF.

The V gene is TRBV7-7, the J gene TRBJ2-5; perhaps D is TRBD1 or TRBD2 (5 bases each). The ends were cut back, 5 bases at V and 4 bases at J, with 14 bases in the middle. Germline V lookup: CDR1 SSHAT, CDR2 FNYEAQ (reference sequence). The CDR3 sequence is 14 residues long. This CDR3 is CASSPGTGLETQYF. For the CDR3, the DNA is TGTGCCAGCAGCCCCGGGACCGGCTTAGAGACCCAGTACTTC.

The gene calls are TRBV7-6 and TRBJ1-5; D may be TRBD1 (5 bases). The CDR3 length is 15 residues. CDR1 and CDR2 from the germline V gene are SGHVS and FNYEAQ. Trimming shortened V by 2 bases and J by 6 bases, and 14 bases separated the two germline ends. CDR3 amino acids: CASSLRGVGRQPQHF. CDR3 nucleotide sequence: TGTGCCAGCAGCTTACGGGGGGTAGGACGTCAGCCCCAGCATTTT.

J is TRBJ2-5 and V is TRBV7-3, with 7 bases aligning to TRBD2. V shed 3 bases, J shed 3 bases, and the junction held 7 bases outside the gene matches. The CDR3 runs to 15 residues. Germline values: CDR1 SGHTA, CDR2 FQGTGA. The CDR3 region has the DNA TGTGCCAGCAGCTTGGGCGGGAGCGGAAAAGAGACCCAGTACTTC. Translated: CASSLGGSGKETQYF.

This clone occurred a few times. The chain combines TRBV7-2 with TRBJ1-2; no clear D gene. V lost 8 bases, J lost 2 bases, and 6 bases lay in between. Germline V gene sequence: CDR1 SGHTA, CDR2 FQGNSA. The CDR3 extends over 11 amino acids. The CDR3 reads CASVGNYGYTF. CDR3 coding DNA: TGTGCCAGCGTGGGGAACTATGGCTACACCTTC.

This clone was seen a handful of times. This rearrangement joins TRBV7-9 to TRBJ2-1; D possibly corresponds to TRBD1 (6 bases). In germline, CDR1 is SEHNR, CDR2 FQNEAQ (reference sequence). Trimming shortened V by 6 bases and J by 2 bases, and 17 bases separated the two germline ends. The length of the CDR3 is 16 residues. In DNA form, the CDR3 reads TGTGCCAGCAGAAAAAGTACACAGGGAACCTACAATGAGCAGTTCTTC. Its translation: CASRKSTQGTYNEQFF.

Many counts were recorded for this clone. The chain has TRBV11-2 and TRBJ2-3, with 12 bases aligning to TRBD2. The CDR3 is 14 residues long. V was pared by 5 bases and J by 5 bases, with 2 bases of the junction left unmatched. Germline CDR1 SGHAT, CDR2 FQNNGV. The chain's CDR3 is CASSATSGRDTQYF. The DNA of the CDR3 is TGTGCCAGCAGCGCGACTAGCGGGAGAGATACGCAGTATTTT.

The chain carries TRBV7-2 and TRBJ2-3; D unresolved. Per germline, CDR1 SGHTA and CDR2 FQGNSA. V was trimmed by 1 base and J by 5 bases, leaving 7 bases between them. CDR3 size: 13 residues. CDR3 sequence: CASSLGMLDTQYF. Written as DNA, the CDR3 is TGTGCCAGCAGCTTAGGGATGCTAGATACGCAGTATTTT.

CDR3 DNA: TGTGCCAGCAGCATGGGGACTAGCGGGGATCAAGAGACCCAGTACTTC. Protein sequence: CASSMGTSGDQETQYF. This rearrangement joins TRBV11-3 to TRBJ2-5, with 13 nucleotides matching TRBD2. The ends lost 5 bases at V and 2 bases at J; junction bases unmatched: 5. This CDR3 contains 16 residues. Germline assignment: CDR1 SGHNT and CDR2 YENEEA.

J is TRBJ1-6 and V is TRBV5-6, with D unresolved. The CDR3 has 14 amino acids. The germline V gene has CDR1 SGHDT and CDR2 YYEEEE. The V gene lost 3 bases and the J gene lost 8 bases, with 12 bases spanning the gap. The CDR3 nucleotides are TGTGCCAGCAGCTCCGAGCGAAGTGATTCACCCCTCCACTTT. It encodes CASSSERSDSPLHF.

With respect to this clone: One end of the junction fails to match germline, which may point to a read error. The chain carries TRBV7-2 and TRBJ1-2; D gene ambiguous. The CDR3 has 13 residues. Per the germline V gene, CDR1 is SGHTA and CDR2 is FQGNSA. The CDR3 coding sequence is TGTGCCAGCAGTTTAGACACAGTCTATGGCTACACCTTC. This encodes CASSLDTVYGYTF.

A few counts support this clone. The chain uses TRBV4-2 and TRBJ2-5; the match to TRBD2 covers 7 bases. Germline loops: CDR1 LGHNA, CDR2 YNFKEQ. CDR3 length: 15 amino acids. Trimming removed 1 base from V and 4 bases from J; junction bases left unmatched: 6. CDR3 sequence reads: CASSQAAKRGETQYF. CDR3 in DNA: TGTGCCAGCAGCCAAGCGGCCAAGCGGGGAGAGACCCAGTACTTC.

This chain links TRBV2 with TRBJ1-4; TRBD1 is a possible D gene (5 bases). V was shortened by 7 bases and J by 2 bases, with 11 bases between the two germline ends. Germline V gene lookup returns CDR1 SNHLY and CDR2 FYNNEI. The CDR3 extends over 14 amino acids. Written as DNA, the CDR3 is TGTGCCAGCAACTACAGGCGCACTAATGAAAAACTGTTTTTT. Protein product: CASNYRRTNEKLFF. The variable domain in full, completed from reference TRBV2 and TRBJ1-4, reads EPEVTQTPSHQVTQMGQEVILRCVPISNHLYFYWYRQILGQKVEFLVSFYNNEISEKSEIFDDQFSVERPDGSNFTLKIRSTKLEDSAMYFCASNYRRTNEKLFFGSGTQLSVL.

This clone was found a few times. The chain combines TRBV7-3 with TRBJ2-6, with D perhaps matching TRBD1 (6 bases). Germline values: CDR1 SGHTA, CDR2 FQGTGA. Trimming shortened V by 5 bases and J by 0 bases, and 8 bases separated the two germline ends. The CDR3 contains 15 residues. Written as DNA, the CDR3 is TGTGCCAGCAGCACGACAGGCTCTGGGGCCAACGTCCTGACTTTC. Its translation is CASSTTGSGANVLTF.

CDR3 DNA sequence: TGTGCCATCAGTGAGTCAACAGGGGGTAACCAGTACGTC. Protein product: CAISESTGGNQYV. The chain has TRBV10-3 and TRBJ2-7; TRBD1 agrees at 8 bases. Per the germline V gene, CDR1 is ENHRY and CDR2 is SYGVKD. This CDR3 comprises 13 residues. The J segment lost 10 bases and the V segment lost 0 bases, leaving 5 bases of the junction unmatched.

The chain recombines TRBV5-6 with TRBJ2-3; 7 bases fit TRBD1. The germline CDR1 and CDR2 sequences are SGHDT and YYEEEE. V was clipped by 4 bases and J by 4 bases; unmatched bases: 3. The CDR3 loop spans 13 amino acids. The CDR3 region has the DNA TGTGCCAGCAGCGATGACAGGGCAGATACGCAGTATTTT. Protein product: CASSDDRADTQYF.

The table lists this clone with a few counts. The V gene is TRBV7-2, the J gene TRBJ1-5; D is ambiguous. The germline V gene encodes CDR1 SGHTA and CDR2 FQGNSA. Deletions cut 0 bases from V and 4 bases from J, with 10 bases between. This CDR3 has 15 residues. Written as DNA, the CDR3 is TGTGCCAGCAGCTTAGCTGGGGTAGGGAATCAGCCCCAGCATTTT. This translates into CASSLAGVGNQPQHF. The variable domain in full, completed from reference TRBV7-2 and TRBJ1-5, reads GAGVSQSPSNKVTEKGKDVELRCDPISGHTALYWYRQSLGQGLEFLIYFQGNSAPDKSGLPSDRFSAERTGGSVSTLTIQRTQQEDSAVYLCASSLAGVGNQPQHFGDGTRLSIL.